What follows are 5 T cell receptor beta chains derived from one specimen sequenced in a study of T cell repertoires in cytomegalovirus infection. TCRdb redid the calling of the reads with MiXCR, one entry per CDR3 protein. The table has roughly 320,000 distinct CDR3 sequences, about 8.8% seen once. Source material: PBMCs. The receptor source for this set is a human donor in good health (CMV status not recorded). Some clones in this sample may be carry-over from other donors' samples.

This clonotype was detected ten times or more. The chain uses TRBV5-1 and TRBJ2-1, with a possible D match to TRBD2 (5 bases). The CDR3 loop spans 12 amino acids. V was pared by 7 bases and J by 7 bases, with 12 bases between. Germline V CDR1 and CDR2: SGHRS, YFSETQ. The CDR3 spells CASARGNNEQFF. The CDR3 coding sequence is TGCGCCAGCGCAAGAGGGAATAATGAGCAGTTCTTC.

In this sample, this clonotype turned up many times. This chain connects TRBV6-2 or TRBV6-3 to TRBJ2-3; D is possibly TRBD2 (5 bases). Trimming pared 4 bases from V and 9 bases from J, leaving 17 bases between. This CDR3 spans 14 amino acids. From germline, CDR1 is MNHEY and CDR2 SVGEGT. The CDR3 nucleotides read TGTGCCAGCAGTTCTGTCGTCGGTTCGGGGACGCAGTATTTT. Translated: CASSSVVGSGTQYF.

The chain has TRBV18 and TRBJ2-7; no definite D call. Deletions cut 3 bases from V and 7 bases from J, with 10 bases between. There are 12 residues in the CDR3. Germline V gene sequence: CDR1 KGHSH, CDR2 LQKENI. The CDR3 spells CASSPWNMEQYF. DNA for the CDR3: TGTGCCAGCTCACCCTGGAATATGGAGCAGTACTTC.

This clonotype was picked up many times. The chain uses TRBV7-2 and TRBJ2-7, with D hard to call. Germline loops: CDR1 SGHTA, CDR2 FQGNSA. V lost 1 base, J lost 6 bases, and 10 bases lay in between. The CDR3 sequence is 13 residues long. The DNA of the CDR3 is TGTGCCAGCAGCTTAGATCTTCTGCGCGAGCAGTACGTC. Translation: CASSLDLLREQYV.

This clonotype was recorded a few times. This rearrangement joins TRBV20-1 to TRBJ2-3, with TRBD2 identical over 12 bases. Germline CDR1 reads DFQATT; CDR2 reads SNEGSKA (reference sequence). CDR3 length equals 16 residues. With 3 bases clipped from V and 1 base from J, the junction kept 5 bases outside the gene matches. The CDR3 DNA sequence: TGCAGTGCTAGGCCTAGCGGGGGGGCGGGCACAGATACGCAGTATTTT. It specifies CSARPSGGAGTDTQYF.